This is a list of T cell receptor beta chains from one sample in a study of OX40 agonist ivuxolimab in advanced cancers. Produced via immunoSEQ multiplex PCR; TCRdb's table is partial and in-frame only. The sample records roughly 50,000 clones, around 90% being singletons. Source: CD4+ or CD8+ T cells sorted from blood, taken in a trial of the OX40 agonist ivuxolimab. The receptors were sampled from an adult with an advanced solid tumor such as melanoma, head and neck, liver or kidney cancer. Each CDR3 is given with its conserved first and last residue. D genes are given only for firm matches. Clone size is shown for a subset of rows, as once, few, many or a class of expanded clone.

V: TRBV19
size: -
J: TRBJ1-1
D: -
CDR3: CASSETGQSNTEAFF
DNA: TGTGCCAGTTCAGAAACGGGACAATCGAACACTGAAGCTTTCTTT

V: TRBV9
size: -
J: TRBJ2-3
D: TRBD2
CDR3: CASSVDGGSTDTQYF
DNA: TGTGCCAGCAGCGTAGACGGGGGGAGCACAGATACGCAGTATTTT

V: TRBV28
size: -
J: TRBJ2-1
D: -
CDR3: CASSLTLVVGSTYNEQFF
DNA: TGTGCCAGCAGTTTAACACTAGTAGTGGGGTCTACTTACAATGAGCAGTTCTTC

V: TRBV11-2
size: -
J: TRBJ2-3
D: TRBD2
CDR3: CASSFGHGRAADTQYF
DNA: TGTGCCAGCAGCTTTGGACACGGGAGGGCTGCAGATACGCAGTATTTT

V: TRBV4-1
size: few
J: TRBJ1-2
D: -
CDR3: CASSQGGRGDGYTF
DNA: TGCGCCAGCAGCCAAGGCGGCAGGGGTGATGGCTACACCTTC

V: TRBV7-3
size: -
J: TRBJ2-3
D: -
CDR3: CASSLNRGSTDTQYF
DNA: TGTGCCAGCAGCTTAAACCGGGGGAGCACAGATACGCAGTATTTT

V: TRBV7-9
size: -
J: TRBJ2-2
D: -
CDR3: CASTREFTGELFF
DNA: TGTGCCAGCACCAGGGAGTTTACCGGGGAGCTGTTTTTT

V: TRBV10-2
size: once
J: TRBJ1-3
D: -
CDR3: CASMGGSYGNTIYF
DNA: TGCGCCAGCATGGGGGGTTCGTATGGAAACACCATATATTTT

V: TRBV5-4
size: -
J: TRBJ2-7
D: -
CDR3: CASSFSGYEQYF
DNA: TGTGCCAGCAGCTTTTCAGGCTACGAGCAGTACTTC

V: TRBV4-3
size: -
J: TRBJ2-7
D: -
CDR3: CASSQDNDNEQYF
DNA: TGCGCCAGCAGCCAAGATAACGACAACGAGCAGTACTTC

V: TRBV11-1
size: few
J: TRBJ2-1
D: -
CDR3: CASSDTFDSVYNEQFF
DNA: TGTGCCAGCAGCGACACCTTTGACAGTGTGTACAATGAGCAGTTCTTC

V: TRBV9
size: -
J: TRBJ1-2
D: -
CDR3: CASSVRDNVWGYTF
DNA: TGTGCCAGCAGCGTTCGGGACAATGTCTGGGGCTACACCTTC

V: TRBV7-2
size: -
J: TRBJ2-3
D: TRBD2
CDR3: CASSLVSGGAYDTQYF
DNA: TGTGCCAGCAGCTTAGTTAGCGGGGGGGCATATGATACGCAGTATTTT

V: TRBV7-9
size: -
J: TRBJ2-2
D: TRBD2
CDR3: CASSPNYRGLAIGELFF
DNA: TGTGCCAGCAGCCCGAATTACCGGGGACTAGCAATCGGGGAGCTGTTTTTT

V: TRBV7-9
size: -
J: TRBJ1-1
D: -
CDR3: CASSHPGQNTEAFF
DNA: TGTGCCAGCAGTCATCCGGGACAAAACACTGAAGCTTTCTTT

V: TRBV13
size: -
J: TRBJ2-7
D: TRBD2
CDR3: CASSLLGGGRTYEQYF
DNA: TGTGCCAGCAGCTTATTGGGCGGGGGGCGAACCTACGAGCAGTACTTC

V: TRBV6-5
size: -
J: TRBJ2-1
D: TRBD1
CDR3: CASSYTPGQLNEQFF
DNA: TGTGCCAGCAGTTACACCCCGGGACAGCTCAATGAGCAGTTCTTC

V: TRBV6-6
size: few
J: TRBJ1-2
D: -
CDR3: CASSLSEQEYYYGYTF
DNA: TGTGCCAGCAGTTTATCGGAACAGGAATATTACTATGGCTACACCTTC

V: TRBV7-9
size: once
J: TRBJ1-1
D: TRBD1
CDR3: CASSDMRTGRRNTEAFF
DNA: TGTGCCAGCAGCGATATGAGGACAGGGAGAAGAAACACTGAAGCTTTCTTT

V: TRBV5-1
size: -
J: TRBJ1-2
D: -
CDR3: CASSDRLYGYTF
DNA: TGCGCCAGCTCCGACAGGCTCTATGGCTACACCTTC

V: TRBV4-1
size: -
J: TRBJ2-7
D: TRBD2
CDR3: CASSQGGTSGSIEQYF
DNA: TGCGCCAGCAGCCAAGGGGGGACTAGCGGGAGCATCGAGCAGTACTTC

V: TRBV4-3
size: -
J: TRBJ1-1
D: -
CDR3: CASSPGLNTEAFF
DNA: TGCGCCAGCAGCCCGGGATTGAACACTGAAGCTTTCTTT

V: TRBV7-9
size: -
J: TRBJ2-7
D: -
CDR3: CASSLRGSRYEQYF
DNA: TGTGCCAGCAGCTTAAGGGGGAGCAGATACGAGCAGTACTTC

V: TRBV30
size: -
J: TRBJ1-1
D: -
CDR3: CAWSVSDRNTEAFF
DNA: TGTGCCTGGAGTGTATCTGACAGGAACACTGAAGCTTTCTTT

V: TRBV7-9
size: -
J: TRBJ1-4
D: -
CDR3: CASSPTRAGEKLFF
DNA: TGTGCCAGCAGCCCGACCCGTGCAGGCGAAAAACTGTTTTTT

V: TRBV28
size: -
J: TRBJ2-5
D: TRBD1
CDR3: CASSPQTGGRQETQYF
DNA: TGTGCCAGCAGTCCCCAGACAGGGGGAAGGCAAGAGACCCAGTACTTC

V: TRBV7-9
size: -
J: TRBJ2-1
D: -
CDR3: CASSLAVVHNEQFF
DNA: TGTGCCAGCAGCTTAGCAGTCGTACACAATGAGCAGTTCTTC

V: TRBV5-6
size: once
J: TRBJ2-5
D: -
CDR3: CASSLGGFGTQYF
DNA: TGTGCCAGCAGCTTAGGAGGCTTCGGGACCCAGTACTTC

V: TRBV10-3
size: -
J: TRBJ2-2
D: TRBD1
CDR3: CAISEGTGGTGELFF
DNA: TGTGCCATCAGTGAGGGGACAGGGGGCACCGGGGAGCTGTTTTTT

V: TRBV6-5
size: -
J: TRBJ2-6
D: -
CDR3: CASLGGGANVLTF
DNA: TGTGCCAGCCTTGGTGGTGGGGCCAACGTCCTGACTTTC

V: TRBV18
size: -
J: TRBJ1-2
D: -
CDR3: CASSPDGYGYTF
DNA: TGTGCCAGCTCACCCGACGGGTATGGCTACACCTTC

V: TRBV27
size: -
J: TRBJ2-7
D: -
CDR3: CASSLRGSYEQYF
DNA: TGTGCCAGCAGTTTAAGGGGGAGCTACGAGCAGTACTTC

V: TRBV19
size: -
J: TRBJ2-5
D: -
CDR3: CASRGLQQETQYF
DNA: TGTGCCAGTAGAGGGCTACAGCAAGAGACCCAGTACTTC

V: TRBV20-1
size: -
J: TRBJ1-1
D: -
CDR3: CSARERERTPF
DNA: TGCAGTGCTAGAGAAAGAGAGAGGACTCCGTTT

V: TRBV11-2
size: -
J: TRBJ2-1
D: TRBD2
CDR3: CASSLEARLAGDNEQFF
DNA: TGTGCCAGCAGCTTAGAGGCCCGACTAGCGGGAGATAATGAGCAGTTCTTC

V: TRBV27
size: -
J: TRBJ1-1
D: -
CDR3: CASSLFGTVEAFF
DNA: TGTGCCAGCAGTTTATTCGGCACGGTTGAAGCTTTCTTT

V: TRBV2
size: -
J: TRBJ2-1
D: TRBD2
CDR3: CASSPRGGRTYNEQFF
DNA: TGTGCCAGCAGCCCCAGGGGCGGGAGGACCTACAATGAGCAGTTCTTC

V: TRBV5-5
size: once
J: TRBJ1-1
D: -
CDR3: CASSFWAGTNTEAFF
DNA: TGTGCCAGCAGCTTCTGGGCAGGGACGAACACTGAAGCTTTCTTT

V: TRBV30
size: -
J: TRBJ1-1
D: -
CDR3: CAWSVSGATEAFF
DNA: TGTGCCTGGAGTGTATCAGGGGCCACTGAAGCTTTCTTT

V: TRBV27
size: once
J: TRBJ2-3
D: -
CDR3: CASSLRPTDTQYF
DNA: TGTGCCAGCAGTCTACGACCCACAGATACGCAGTATTTT

V: TRBV7-9
size: -
J: TRBJ2-7
D: -
CDR3: CASSLVTDYEQYF
DNA: TGTGCCAGCAGCTTAGTAACAGACTACGAGCAGTACTTC

V: TRBV19
size: -
J: TRBJ1-1
D: -
CDR3: CASSITEPWAFF
DNA: TGTGCCAGTAGTATTACGGAGCCGTGGGCTTTCTTT

V: TRBV28
size: -
J: TRBJ1-1
D: -
CDR3: CASSLGMNTEAFF
DNA: TGTGCCAGCAGTTTAGGAATGAACACTGAAGCTTTCTTT

V: TRBV7-9
size: -
J: TRBJ2-7
D: -
CDR3: CASSLREAGPYEQYF
DNA: TGTGCCAGCAGCTTAAGGGAGGCAGGCCCCTACGAGCAGTACTTC